Listed here are 25 T cell receptor beta chains from one sample, sequenced in a study of shared clonotypes between healthy human individuals. Produced via immunoSEQ multiplex PCR; TCRdb's table is partial and in-frame only. The sample carries hundreds of thousands of clones, approximately 75% recorded once. Material: memory CD4+ T cells sorted from blood. Subset specified: CD45RA-negative fraction. These receptors were collected from a woman under 40 in good health.

V and J are TRBV18 and TRBJ1-1, with D maybe TRBD1 (5 bases). V was clipped by 6 bases and J by 5 bases, with 16 bases between them. The CDR3 spans 14 residues. Germline assignment: CDR1 KGHSH and CDR2 LQKENI. CDR3 residues: CASSDTQLGTEAFF. DNA of the CDR3: TGTGCCAGCTCGGACACACAATTGGGGACTGAAGCTTTCTTT. Complete variable domain (other parts from reference TRBV18 and TRBJ1-1): NAGVMQNPRHLVRRRGQEARLRCSPMKGHSHVYWYRQLPEEGLKFMVYLQKENIIDESGMPKERFSAEFPKEGPSILRIQQVVRGDSAAYFCASSDTQLGTEAFFGQGTRLTVV.

The CDR3 region is CASSHPGTGVAYTF. The CDR3 bases are TGCGCCAGCAGCCATCCCGGGACAGGGGTAGCCTACACCTTC. The chain uses TRBV4-1 and TRBJ1-2; TRBD1 aligns across 10 bases. The CDR3 runs 14 residues. With 3 bases clipped from V and 10 bases from J, the junction kept 8 bases outside the gene matches. CDR1 and CDR2 (germline): MGHRA, YSYEKL.

CDR3 DNA sequence: TGTGCCAGTAGTATAGTGCGGGAGGGCCTCAGCTTGTACTTC. It is translated as CASSIVREGLSLYF. This chain uses TRBV19 with TRBJ2-4, with 9 nucleotides matching TRBD2. V lost 1 base to trimming and J lost 15 bases; unmatched junction nucleotides: 10. This CDR3 region has 14 residues. Germline lookup yields CDR1 LNHDA and CDR2 SQIVND (reference sequence).

V and J are TRBV27 and TRBJ2-1; no firm D call. The CDR3 runs 15 residues. Germline loops: CDR1 MNHEY, CDR2 SMNVEV (reference sequence). V was clipped by 6 bases and J by 8 bases, with 20 bases between them. Here the CDR3 DNA reads TGTGCCAGCAGACAATGGCGGCCACTTCGGGATGAGCAGTTCTTC. Its translation is CASRQWRPLRDEQFF.

This chain uses TRBV2 with TRBJ2-7; TRBD2 matches at 9 bases. The germline gives CDR1 SNHLY, CDR2 FYNNEI. V shed 3 bases, J shed 2 bases, and the junction held 8 bases outside the gene matches. This CDR3 is 16 amino acids long. The CDR3 bases are TGTGCCAGCAGTGAGGTCCCGGCTAGCGGGACCTACGAGCAGTACTTC. This encodes CASSEVPASGTYEQYF.

This chain connects TRBV29-1 to TRBJ2-3; D not resolved. This CDR3 is 14 amino acids long. Trimming pared 6 bases from V and 6 bases from J, leaving 19 bases between. Per the germline V gene, CDR1 is SQVTM and CDR2 is ANQGSEA. As DNA, the CDR3 is TGCAGCGTCGTGGGCCGGACCTTTGCCGATACGCAGTATTTT. Protein: CSVVGRTFADTQYF.

The rearrangement joins TRBV6-1 to TRBJ2-7, with TRBD2 matching 10 bases. Germline V lookup: CDR1 MNHNS, CDR2 SASEGT. Germline trimming cut 6 bases from V and 2 bases from J; bases unmatched to any gene: 4. This CDR3 region has 14 residues. In DNA, the CDR3 is TGTGCCAGCAGGCTTAGCGGGAGGACCTACGAGCAGTACTTC. Amino acid sequence: CASRLSGRTYEQYF.

The J gene is TRBJ2-5, the V gene TRBV19, with D hard to call. Germline lookup yields CDR1 LNHDA and CDR2 SQIVND (reference sequence). Trimming left V 6 bases short and J 5 bases short, with 10 bases between. This CDR3 has 12 residues. The CDR3 nucleotides read TGTGCCAGTAGGAAGGATCCGGAGACCCAGTACTTC. It translates to CASRKDPETQYF.

The chain is built from TRBV2 and TRBJ2-7; D is possibly TRBD1 or TRBD2 (5 bases each). Trimming left V 6 bases short and J 0 bases short, with 12 bases between. The CDR3 extends over 14 amino acids. The germline CDR1 and CDR2 sequences are SNHLY and FYNNEI. In nucleotides, the CDR3 is TGTGCCAGCAGCGGGACCCGTGCCTCCTACGAGCAGTACTTC. Residues: CASSGTRASYEQYF.

This chain uses TRBV30 with TRBJ1-4; possible D gene TRBD1, 6 bases. V lost 5 bases and J 3 bases, leaving 7 bases between the germline ends. Germline CDR1 is GTSNPN and CDR2 is SVGIG (reference sequence). This CDR3 comprises 12 residues. The DNA for the CDR3 is TGTGCCTGGGGACAGTCTAATGAAAAACTGTTTTTT. Amino acid sequence: CAWGQSNEKLFF.

CDR3 residues: CASSQDQDTATNEKLFF. The DNA for the CDR3 is TGCGCCAGCAGCCAAGATCAGGACACTGCAACTAATGAAAAACTGTTTTTT. The chain has TRBV4-1 and TRBJ1-4; D is perhaps TRBD1 (5 bases). The V gene lost 0 bases and the J gene lost 0 bases, with 11 bases spanning the gap. The V gene's germline CDR1 is MGHRA and CDR2 YSYEKL. The CDR3 consists of 17 residues.

The chain employs TRBV14 and TRBJ2-7; D remains ambiguous. With 4 bases removed from V and 2 bases from J, the gap between germline ends came to 15 bases. CDR1 and CDR2 (germline): SGHDN, FVKESK. The CDR3 length is 15 residues. This CDR3 reads CASSRPRGSTYEQYF. The CDR3 region has the DNA TGTGCCAGCAGCCGGCCTCGCGGAAGTACCTACGAGCAGTACTTC.

This clone was seen once. J is TRBJ2-1 and V is TRBV25-1; D gene unclear. Trimming cost V 0 bases and J 6 bases, with 0 bases left between them. This CDR3 is 11 amino acids long. CDR1 and CDR2 (germline): MGHDK, SYGVNS. The DNA for the CDR3 is TGTGCCAGCAGTGAATACAATGAGCAGTTCTTC. Its translation is CASSEYNEQFF.

This clone was seen only a few times. V and J are TRBV19 and TRBJ2-7; no clear D gene. Germline V gives CDR1 LNHDA, CDR2 SQIVND (reference sequence). The CDR3 extends over 14 amino acids. Trimming cost V 4 bases and J 0 bases, with 10 bases left between them. Here the CDR3 reads CASSKDRSSYEQYF. In DNA form, the CDR3 reads TGTGCCAGTAGTAAGGACCGGAGCTCCTACGAGCAGTACTTC.

The chain employs TRBV10-2 and TRBJ2-3, with 9 positions matching TRBD2. The CDR3 has 14 amino acids. Germline CDR1 and CDR2: WSHSY and SAAADI. Unmatched junction bases numbered 5, after V lost 6 bases and J lost 4 bases. The CDR3 here is CASSNSGSADTQYF. The CDR3 DNA reads TGCGCCAGCAGCAATAGCGGGAGTGCAGATACGCAGTATTTT.

The V call is TRBV18, the J call TRBJ2-2, with D possibly matching TRBD2 (5 bases). The ends were cut back, 3 bases at V and 0 bases at J, with 8 bases in the middle. Germline V gene data show CDR1 as KGHSH and CDR2 as LQKENI. The CDR3 length is 15 residues. CDR3 amino acids: CASSPDWANTGELFF. The CDR3 bases are TGTGCCAGCTCACCGGACTGGGCGAACACCGGGGAGCTGTTTTTT.

This clone has more than one count but fewer than ten. The gene calls are TRBV11-2 and TRBJ2-1, with D hard to call. This CDR3 has 13 residues. The germline V gene has CDR1 SGHAT and CDR2 FQNNGV. V was pared by 4 bases and J by 5 bases, with 9 bases between. CDR3 amino acids: CASSWSKDNEQFF. DNA for the CDR3: TGTGCCAGCAGCTGGAGCAAGGACAATGAGCAGTTCTTC. The full variable domain, completed using reference TRBV11-2 and TRBJ2-1, is EAGVAQSPRYKIIEKRQSVAFWCNPISGHATLYWYQQILGQGPKLLIQFQNNGVVDDSQLPKDRFSAERLKGVDSTLKIQPAKLEDSAVYLCASSWSKDNEQFFGPGTRLTVL.

V gene TRBV7-6 combines with J gene TRBJ2-3; D is unresolved. There are 14 residues in the CDR3. CDR1 is SGHVS and CDR2 is FNYEAQ in the germline V gene. V was shortened by 2 bases and J by 4 bases, with 10 bases between the two germline ends. CDR3 DNA sequence: TGTGCCAGCAGCTTAACGGGTAGCCCAGATACGCAGTATTTT. It yields the protein CASSLTGSPDTQYF.

This chain's CDR3 is CASSWTGGTNEKLFF. CDR3 DNA: TGTGCCAGCAGCTGGACAGGGGGGACTAATGAAAAACTGTTTTTT. The rearrangement links TRBV7-2 to TRBJ1-4; 10 positions match TRBD1. V gave up 4 bases and J gave up 2 bases; unmatched junction bases: 1. The V gene's germline CDR1 is SGHTA and CDR2 FQGNSA. This CDR3 comprises 15 residues.

The chain has TRBV6-1 and TRBJ2-7; no reliable D call. V was trimmed by 6 bases and J by 9 bases, leaving 12 bases between them. Germline CDR1 and CDR2: MNHNS and SASEGT. The CDR3 contains 11 residues. Here the CDR3 DNA reads TGTGCCAGCAGGACGACGGAAAGGCAGTACTTC. It codes for CASRTTERQYF.

V gene TRBV5-6 combines with J gene TRBJ1-1; D call uncertain. This CDR3 spans 13 amino acids. The ends were cut back, 0 bases at V and 3 bases at J, with 6 bases in the middle. CDR1 and CDR2 (germline): SGHDT, YYEEEE. The CDR3: CASSLARDTEAFF. The CDR3 DNA sequence: TGTGCCAGCAGCTTGGCCCGCGACACTGAAGCTTTCTTT. The whole variable domain, filled in from reference TRBV5-6 and TRBJ1-1, reads DAGVTQSPTHLIKTRGQQVTLRCSPKSGHDTVSWYQQALGQGPQFIFQYYEEEERQRGNFPDRFSGHQFPNYSSELNVNALLLGDSALYLCASSLARDTEAFFGQGTRLTVV.

This clone was observed a few times. V and J are TRBV7-9 and TRBJ2-7, with 10 bases aligning to TRBD1. There are 14 residues in the CDR3. Germline loops: CDR1 SEHNR, CDR2 FQNEAQ (reference sequence). V shed 5 bases and J 3 bases; nucleotides not matched to a gene: 4. The chain's CDR3 is CASSRWTGGYEQYF. DNA of the CDR3: TGTGCCAGCAGCAGATGGACAGGGGGCTACGAGCAGTACTTC.

This clone was detected a few times. The chain recombines TRBV7-9 with TRBJ1-5; 7 bases fit TRBD1. V trimming: 5 bases; J trimming: 0 bases; junction bases outside the gene matches: 1. Germline CDR1 reads SEHNR; CDR2 reads FQNEAQ (reference sequence). The CDR3 sequence is 14 residues long. The CDR3 protein is CASSGQASNQPQHF. For the CDR3, the DNA is TGTGCCAGCAGCGGACAGGCTAGCAATCAGCCCCAGCATTTT.

This chain uses TRBV28 with TRBJ2-7; D gene ambiguous. Trimming took off 5 bases at V and 4 bases at J, with 21 bases between the two ends. This CDR3 has 16 amino acids. Germline-derived CDR1 and CDR2 are MDHEN and SYDVKM. CDR3 DNA: TGTGCCAGCAGTGGCATCATCACCTCCTCTTCATACGAGCAGTACTTC. Protein: CASSGIITSSSYEQYF.

This clone was picked up one time. The CDR3 is CASSPFDRSYEQYF. The CDR3 nucleotides read TGTGCCAGCTCACCCTTTGACAGGTCCTACGAGCAGTACTTC. The rearrangement links TRBV18 to TRBJ2-7; possible D gene TRBD1, 6 bases. The length of the CDR3 is 14 residues. Germline CDR1 reads KGHSH; CDR2 reads LQKENI. Trimming took 3 bases from V and 1 from J, leaving 10 bases between them. Combining the CDR3 with reference TRBV18 and TRBJ2-7 gives the whole variable domain NAGVMQNPRHLVRRRGQEARLRCSPMKGHSHVYWYRQLPEEGLKFMVYLQKENIIDESGMPKERFSAEFPKEGPSILRIQQVVRGDSAAYFCASSPFDRSYEQYFGPGTRLTVT.